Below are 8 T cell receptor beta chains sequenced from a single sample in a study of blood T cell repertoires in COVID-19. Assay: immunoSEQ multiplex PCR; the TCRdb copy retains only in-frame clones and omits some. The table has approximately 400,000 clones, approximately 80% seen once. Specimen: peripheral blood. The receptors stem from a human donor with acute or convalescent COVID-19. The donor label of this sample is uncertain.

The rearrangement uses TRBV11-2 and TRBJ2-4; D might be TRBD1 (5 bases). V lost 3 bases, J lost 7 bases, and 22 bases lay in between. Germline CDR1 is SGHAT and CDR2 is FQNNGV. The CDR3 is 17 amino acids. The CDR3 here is CASSFLTQDSPGNIQYF. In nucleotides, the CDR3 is TGTGCCAGCAGCTTCCTAACCCAAGACAGTCCCGGGAACATTCAGTACTTC.

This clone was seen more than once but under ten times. CDR3 sequence (DNA): TGTGCCAGCAGAGAAATAGCGGGGGGCCAAGGTACCCAGTACTTC. As protein: CASREIAGGQGTQYF. This chain links TRBV7-2 with TRBJ2-5; 10 bases align to TRBD2. Germline V gene data show CDR1 as SGHTA and CDR2 as FQGNSA. Germline trimming cut 6 bases from V and 8 bases from J; bases unmatched to any gene: 12. The CDR3 consists of 15 residues.

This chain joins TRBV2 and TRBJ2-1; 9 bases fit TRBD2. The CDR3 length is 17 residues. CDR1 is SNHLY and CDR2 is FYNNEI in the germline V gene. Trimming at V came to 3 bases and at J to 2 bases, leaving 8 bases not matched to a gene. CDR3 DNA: TGTGCCAGCAGTGAGGGCCTAGCGGGGAAAACCTACAATGAGCAGTTCTTC. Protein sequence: CASSEGLAGKTYNEQFF. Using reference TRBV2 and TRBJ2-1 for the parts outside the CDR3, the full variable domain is EPEVTQTPSHQVTQMGQEVILRCVPISNHLYFYWYRQILGQKVEFLVSFYNNEISEKSEIFDDQFSVERPDGSNFTLKIRSTKLEDSAMYFCASSEGLAGKTYNEQFFGPGTRLTVL.

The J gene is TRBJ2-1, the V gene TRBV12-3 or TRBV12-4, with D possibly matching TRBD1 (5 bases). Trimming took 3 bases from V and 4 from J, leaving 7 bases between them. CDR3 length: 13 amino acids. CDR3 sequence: CASSFRVYNEQFF. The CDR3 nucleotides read TGTGCCAGCAGTTTCAGGGTATACAATGAGCAGTTCTTC.

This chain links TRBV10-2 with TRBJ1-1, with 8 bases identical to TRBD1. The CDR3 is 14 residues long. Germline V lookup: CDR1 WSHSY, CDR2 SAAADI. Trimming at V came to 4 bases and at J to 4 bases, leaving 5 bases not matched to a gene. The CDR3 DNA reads TGCGCCAGCAGTGTGGACAGGGCGGGCACTGAAGCTTTCTTT. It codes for CASSVDRAGTEAFF.

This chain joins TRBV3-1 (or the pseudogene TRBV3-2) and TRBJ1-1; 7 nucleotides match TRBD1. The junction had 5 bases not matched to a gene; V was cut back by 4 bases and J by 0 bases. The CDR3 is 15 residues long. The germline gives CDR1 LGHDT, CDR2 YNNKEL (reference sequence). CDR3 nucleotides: TGTGCCAGCAGCCTGAGGACAGGTATGAACACTGAAGCTTTCTTT. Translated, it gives CASSLRTGMNTEAFF.

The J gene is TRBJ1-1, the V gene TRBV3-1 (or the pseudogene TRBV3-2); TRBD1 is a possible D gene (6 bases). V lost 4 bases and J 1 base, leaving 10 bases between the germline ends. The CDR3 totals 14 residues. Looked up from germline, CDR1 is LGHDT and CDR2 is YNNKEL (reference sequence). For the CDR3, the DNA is TGTGCCAGCAGCCCCTGGGGACAGAACACTGAAGCTTTCTTT. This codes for CASSPWGQNTEAFF.

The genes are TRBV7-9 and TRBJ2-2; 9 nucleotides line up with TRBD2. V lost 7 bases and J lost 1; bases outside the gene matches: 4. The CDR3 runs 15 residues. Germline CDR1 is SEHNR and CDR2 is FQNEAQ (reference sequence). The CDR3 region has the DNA TGTGCCAGCACAGATAGCGGGAGGAACACCGGGGAGCTGTTTTTT. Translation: CASTDSGRNTGELFF.